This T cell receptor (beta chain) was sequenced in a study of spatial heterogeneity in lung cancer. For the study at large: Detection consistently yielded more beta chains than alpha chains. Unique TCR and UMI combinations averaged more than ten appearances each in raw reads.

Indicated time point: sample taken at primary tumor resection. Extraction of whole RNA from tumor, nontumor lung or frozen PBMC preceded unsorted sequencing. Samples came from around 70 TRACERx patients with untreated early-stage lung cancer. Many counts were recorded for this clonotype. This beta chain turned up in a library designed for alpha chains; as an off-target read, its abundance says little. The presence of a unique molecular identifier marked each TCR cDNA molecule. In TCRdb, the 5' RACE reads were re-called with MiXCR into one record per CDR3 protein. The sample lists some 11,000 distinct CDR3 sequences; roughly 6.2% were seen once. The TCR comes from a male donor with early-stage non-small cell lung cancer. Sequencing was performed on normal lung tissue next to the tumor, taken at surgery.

The CDR3 DNA sequence: TGTGCCAGCAGTGCCCGGACTAGCGGAGAGACCCAGTACTTC. Amino acids: CASSARTSGETQYF. The rearrangement joins TRBV25-1 to TRBJ2-5; 10 bases align to TRBD2. With 4 bases clipped from V and 4 bases from J, the junction kept 3 bases outside the gene matches. The length of the CDR3 is 14 residues. Germline lookup yields CDR1 MGHDK and CDR2 SYGVNS.